This note documents a single TCR beta chain sequence. What it binds is unknown. Each patient experienced a relapse that followed autologous stem cell transplantation, and brentuximab vedotin exposure varied. Best overall response was complete response, partial response or progressive disease in these relapsed/refractory classical Hodgkin lymphoma patients. Assay used: immunoSEQ multiplex PCR; TCRdb lists only in-frame clones, some missing. The sample carries 41,000 or so clones, about 74% recorded once. This entry comes from a study of PD-1 blockade in classical Hodgkin lymphoma. Study-wide points: Patients with a complete response exhibited baseline diversity comparable to newly diagnosed patients.

Sample: peripheral blood mononuclear cells (PBMCs), taken at baseline. The source is a human donor with classical Hodgkin lymphoma.

The CDR3 DNA follows: TGTGCCAGCAGCCGACTGGACAGTGAAGCTTTCTTT. This gives the protein CASSRLDSEAFF. V is TRBV14 and J is TRBJ1-1, with TRBD1 as a possible D gene (6 bases). Trimming shortened V by 4 bases and J by 7 bases, and 10 bases separated the two germline ends. Germline-derived CDR1 and CDR2 are SGHDN and FVKESK. The CDR3 has 12 amino acids.